The entry that follows covers one T cell receptor beta chain sequence. The assay was immunoSEQ multiplex PCR, and TCRdb's table has in-frame clones only and misses some. The table shows about 38,000 clones, with about nine tenths occurring only once. These data belong to a study of T cell changes during pregnancy in multiple sclerosis. Per germline, CDR1 SQVTM and CDR2 ANQGSEA. Trimming pared 5 bases from V and 9 bases from J, leaving 11 bases between. This CDR3 is built from 11 residues. The chain joins TRBV29-1 to TRBJ2-1; a possible D gene is TRBD1 (6 bases). This receptor was identified in a female donor with multiple sclerosis, enrolled in a pregnancy study. The sequencing here drew on CD8+ T cells from peripheral blood mononuclear cells, taken in the second trimester of pregnancy. The CDR3 sequence: CSVLRGGEQFF. CDR3 bases: TGCAGCGTTCTCAGGGGTGGTGAGCAGTTCTTC.